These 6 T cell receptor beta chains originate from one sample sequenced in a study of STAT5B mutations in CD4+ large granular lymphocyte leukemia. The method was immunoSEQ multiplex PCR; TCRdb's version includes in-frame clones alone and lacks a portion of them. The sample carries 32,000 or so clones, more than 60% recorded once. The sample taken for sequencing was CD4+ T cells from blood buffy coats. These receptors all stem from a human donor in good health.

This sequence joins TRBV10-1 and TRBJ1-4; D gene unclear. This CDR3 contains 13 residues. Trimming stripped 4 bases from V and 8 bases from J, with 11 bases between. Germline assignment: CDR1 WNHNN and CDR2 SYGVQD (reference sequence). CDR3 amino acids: CASSAGIAEKLFF. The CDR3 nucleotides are TGCGCCAGCAGTGCAGGAATCGCGGAAAAACTGTTTTTT.

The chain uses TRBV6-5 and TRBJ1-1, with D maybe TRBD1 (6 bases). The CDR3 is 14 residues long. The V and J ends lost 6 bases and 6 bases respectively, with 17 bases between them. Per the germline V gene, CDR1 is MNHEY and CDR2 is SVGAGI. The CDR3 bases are TGTGCCAGCAGACTTACAATAGGGGGGTCTGAAGCTTTCTTT. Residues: CASRLTIGGSEAFF.

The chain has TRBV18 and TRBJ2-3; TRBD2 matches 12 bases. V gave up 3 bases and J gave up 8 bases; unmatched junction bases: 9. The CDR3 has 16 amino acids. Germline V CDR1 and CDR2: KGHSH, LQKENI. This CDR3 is CASSPQGLAGAGTQYF. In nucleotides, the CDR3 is TGTGCCAGCTCACCCCAGGGACTAGCGGGTGCGGGTACGCAGTATTTT.

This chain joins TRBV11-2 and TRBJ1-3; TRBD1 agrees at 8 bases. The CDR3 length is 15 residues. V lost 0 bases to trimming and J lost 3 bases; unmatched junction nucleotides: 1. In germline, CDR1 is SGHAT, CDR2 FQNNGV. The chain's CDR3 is CASSLEGTGGNTIYF. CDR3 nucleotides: TGTGCCAGCAGCTTAGAAGGGACAGGTGGAAACACCATATATTTT.

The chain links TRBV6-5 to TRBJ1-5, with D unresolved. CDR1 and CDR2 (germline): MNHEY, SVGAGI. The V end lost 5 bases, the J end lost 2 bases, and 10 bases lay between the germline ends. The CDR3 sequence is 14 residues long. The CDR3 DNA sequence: TGTGCCAGCAGTCGATCCGGAGGCAATCAGCCCCAGCATTTT. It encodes CASSRSGGNQPQHF.

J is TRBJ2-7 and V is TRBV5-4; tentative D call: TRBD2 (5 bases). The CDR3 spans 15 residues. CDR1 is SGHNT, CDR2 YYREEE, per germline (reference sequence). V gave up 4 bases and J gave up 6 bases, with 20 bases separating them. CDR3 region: CASSMAEGSFSEQYV. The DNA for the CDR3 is TGTGCCAGCAGCATGGCCGAAGGGAGTTTTTCCGAGCAGTACGTC.